This is a list of T cell receptor beta chains from one sample in a study of regulatory and conventional T cells in RAG deficiency. TCRdb's table, derived via immunoSEQ multiplex PCR, lists solely in-frame clones and lacks some. The sample shows 25,000 to 35,000 clones, around 96% of them seen only once. These same records also appear under a second study, on regulatory T cells.

Sequencing used CD25- CD4+ T cells sorted from blood. These receptors were collected from a human donor in good health. The conserved cysteine and the conserved F or W are not part of the CDR3 here. The order of the fields is V gene, clone size, CDR3 protein. A clone size is listed for some rows: how often the clone was seen (once, few, many), or a class if it is expanded.

V gene: TRBV4-2
clone size: -
CDR3 protein: ASSQEHGDYT

V gene: TRBV5-1
clone size: -
CDR3 protein: ASRSGGGQETQY

V gene: TRBV19
clone size: -
CDR3 protein: ASIERGRGYGYT

V gene: TRBV7-2
clone size: once
CDR3 protein: ASSPDRYNSYEQY

V gene: TRBV2
clone size: -
CDR3 protein: ASRGAGLAGYEQY

V gene: TRBV2
clone size: -
CDR3 protein: ASSGTGGNSPLH

V gene: TRBV10-1
clone size: -
CDR3 protein: ASSDGQSHSYEQY

V gene: TRBV7-2
clone size: -
CDR3 protein: ASSGGGRLETEQY

V gene: TRBV9
clone size: -
CDR3 protein: ASSPGGQGYT

V gene: TRBV2
clone size: -
CDR3 protein: ASSEEKRSSYNSPLH

V gene: TRBV10-3
clone size: -
CDR3 protein: ATSSDRVRLNYGYT

V gene: TRBV11-3
clone size: -
CDR3 protein: ASSLGQEGTEAF

V gene: TRBV7-9
clone size: -
CDR3 protein: ASSFRTGALNTGELF

V gene: TRBV6-6
clone size: -
CDR3 protein: ASSYKQGSGELF

V gene: TRBV6-1
clone size: -
CDR3 protein: ASSVEGGSNQPQH

V gene: TRBV12-5
clone size: -
CDR3 protein: ASGLVPGNYGYT

V gene: TRBV5-1
clone size: -
CDR3 protein: ASSRVGAGETQY

V gene: TRBV7-6
clone size: -
CDR3 protein: ASSLAGTVGNTIY

V gene: TRBV6-5
clone size: -
CDR3 protein: ASSYTWTVGNSPLH

V gene: TRBV5-1
clone size: few
CDR3 protein: ASSRDGQISGNTIY

V gene: TRBV2
clone size: -
CDR3 protein: ASSVVGAPGNTIY

V gene: TRBV10-2
clone size: -
CDR3 protein: ASSESSAGRNEQF

V gene: TRBV5-4
clone size: -
CDR3 protein: ASSLGLADAEQF

V gene: TRBV5-5
clone size: -
CDR3 protein: ASSLVGATGNQPQH

V gene: TRBV25-1
clone size: -
CDR3 protein: ASRRTEMNTEAF

V gene: TRBV7-2
clone size: -
CDR3 protein: ASSLVSRAGGEQF

V gene: TRBV5-5
clone size: -
CDR3 protein: ASSLTTGRGQY

V gene: TRBV19
clone size: -
CDR3 protein: ASSIYARVPEKLF

V gene: TRBV7-9
clone size: -
CDR3 protein: ASSFSGSLNEQF

V gene: TRBV6-5
clone size: -
CDR3 protein: ASTKTGGQQF

V gene: TRBV21-1
clone size: -
CDR3 protein: ASPSRDKPEQF

V gene: TRBV11-2
clone size: -
CDR3 protein: ASSLTSGGAF